The 24 T cell receptor beta chains in this list originate from one sample, sequenced in a study of blood T cell repertoires in COVID-19. Only in-frame clones appear in the TCRdb table, and some are missing; sequencing was by immunoSEQ multiplex PCR. This table has roughly 170,000 clones, about 86% appearing once. The source material was peripheral blood. These receptors were taken from a man between 65 and 80 years old with active or convalescent COVID-19.

The chain combines TRBV28 with TRBJ2-1; 9 bases agree with TRBD1. The V gene's germline CDR1 is MDHEN and CDR2 SYDVKM. The J segment lost 5 bases and the V segment lost 7 bases, leaving 6 bases of the junction unmatched. This CDR3 region has 14 residues. CDR3 sequence: CASNPRTGDNEQFF. CDR3 in DNA: TGTGCCAGCAACCCCCGGACAGGGGACAATGAGCAGTTCTTC. The full variable domain, with the rest looked up from reference TRBV28 and TRBJ2-1, is DVKVTQSSRYLVKRTGEKVFLECVQDMDHENMFWYRQDPGLGLRLIYFSYDVKMKEKGDIPEGYSVSREKKERFSLILESASTNQTSMYLCASNPRTGDNEQFFGPGTRLTVL.

V and J are TRBV14 and TRBJ2-7; D possibly corresponds to TRBD2 (5 bases). The CDR3 consists of 12 residues. Trimming took off 1 base at V and 7 bases at J, with 8 bases between the two ends. CDR1 SGHDN and CDR2 FVKESK come from the germline V gene. The CDR3 region has the DNA TGTGCCAGCAGCCAAGCCCCGGGAGAGCAGTACTTC. Translation gives CASSQAPGEQYF. The whole variable domain, remainder taken from reference TRBV14 and TRBJ2-7, is EAGVTQFPSHSVIEKGQTVTLRCDPISGHDNLYWYRRVMGKEIKFLLHFVKESKQDESGMPNNRFLAERTGGTYSTLKVQPAELEDSGVYFCASSQAPGEQYFGPGTRLTVT.

The chain recombines TRBV5-5 with TRBJ1-2; 11 nucleotides match TRBD1. V shed 4 bases and J 1 base; nucleotides not matched to a gene: 3. This CDR3 is built from 15 residues. Germline V gives CDR1 SGHKS, CDR2 YYEKEE (reference sequence). The CDR3: CASSPGTGGNYGYTF. DNA for the CDR3: TGTGCCAGCAGCCCTGGGACAGGGGGTAACTATGGCTACACCTTC.

This chain joins TRBV20-1 and TRBJ2-5; D gene unclear. The CDR3 is made up of 11 amino acids. Trimming pared 3 bases from V and 4 bases from J, leaving 6 bases between. Germline assignment: CDR1 DFQATT and CDR2 SNEGSKA (reference sequence). The CDR3: CSASLLETQYF. The CDR3, as DNA: TGCAGTGCTAGTCTTCTAGAGACCCAGTACTTC.

This sequence joins TRBV7-2 and TRBJ2-7; D may be TRBD2 (5 bases). Germline CDR1 reads SGHTA; CDR2 reads FQGNSA. Trimming took 3 bases from V and 3 from J, leaving 15 bases between them. This CDR3 comprises 15 residues. Here the CDR3 reads CASSFGVTLNYEQYF. For the CDR3, the DNA is TGTGCCAGCAGCTTCGGGGTTACCCTCAACTACGAGCAGTACTTC.

The table lists this clone with a count of one. The CDR3 coding sequence is TGTGCCAGCAGGACAGGGGTGACTGAAGCTTTCTTT. Translated, it gives CASRTGVTEAFF. The J gene is TRBJ1-1, the V gene TRBV6-5, with TRBD1 identical over 8 bases. Trimming cost V 6 bases and J 5 bases; bases outside gene matches: 2. Germline assignment: CDR1 MNHEY and CDR2 SVGAGI. The CDR3 consists of 12 residues.

CDR3 DNA sequence: TGTGCCAGTAGTATGCGGCAGAAGGCGATCAATCAGCCCCAGCATTTT. Encoded protein: CASSMRQKAINQPQHF. This sequence joins TRBV19 and TRBJ1-5; no definite D call. Per the germline V gene, CDR1 is LNHDA and CDR2 is SQIVND (reference sequence). Between the trimmed V and J ends, which lost 3 bases and 3 bases, there was a span of 15 bases. This CDR3 has 16 residues. The entire variable domain, with the rest obtained from reference TRBV19 and TRBJ1-5, is as follows: DGGITQSPKYLFRKEGQNVTLSCEQNLNHDAMYWYRQDPGQGLRLIYYSQIVNDFQKGDIAEGYSVSREKKESFPLTVTSAQKNPTAFYLCASSMRQKAINQPQHFGDGTRLSIL.

This chain joins TRBV18 and TRBJ1-5, with D unresolved. The germline V and J ends were trimmed by 3 bases and 4 bases, with 16 bases remaining between them. Germline CDR1 is KGHSH and CDR2 is LQKENI. The CDR3 contains 16 residues. CDR3 in amino acids: CASSPYRADNNQPQHF. The CDR3 DNA sequence: TGTGCCAGCTCACCGTACAGAGCAGACAATAATCAGCCCCAGCATTTT.

This clone was seen a handful of times. The chain links TRBV19 to TRBJ2-1; D possibly corresponds to TRBD2 (5 bases). The CDR3 spans 16 residues. The ends were cut back, 0 bases at V and 7 bases at J, with 16 bases in the middle. Germline values: CDR1 LNHDA, CDR2 SQIVND (reference sequence). The CDR3 sequence is CASSIDFAPTGNEQFF. As DNA, the CDR3 is TGTGCCAGTAGTATAGATTTTGCCCCCACGGGAAATGAGCAGTTCTTC.

This chain links TRBV19 with TRBJ1-1; tentatively, D is TRBD1 (5 bases). The V end lost 4 bases, the J end lost 4 bases, and 13 bases lay between the germline ends. The CDR3 runs 14 residues. Germline CDR1 and CDR2: LNHDA and SQIVND (reference sequence). Here the CDR3 DNA reads TGTGCCAGTAGTACCCAGGGTTCGGCCACTGAAGCTTTCTTT. Translation gives CASSTQGSATEAFF.

The rearrangement uses TRBV14 and TRBJ2-7; 10 nucleotides align to TRBD2. V trimming: 4 bases; J trimming: 6 bases; junction bases outside the gene matches: 9. From germline, CDR1 is SGHDN and CDR2 FVKESK. This CDR3 has 15 amino acids. The CDR3 region is CASSLERTSGSEQYF. The CDR3 nucleotides are TGTGCCAGCAGCCTCGAGAGGACTAGCGGTTCCGAGCAGTACTTC.

This chain connects TRBV28 to TRBJ1-2, with unresolved D. This CDR3 contains 12 residues. Germline CDR1 is MDHEN and CDR2 is SYDVKM. Trimming took off 2 bases at V and 8 bases at J, with 9 bases between the two ends. Here the CDR3 DNA reads TGTGCCAGCAGTTTAAAGGCGGGAGGCTACACCTTC. This codes for CASSLKAGGYTF.

V is TRBV18 and J is TRBJ2-7, with 11 nucleotides matching TRBD2. Germline V CDR1 and CDR2: KGHSH, LQKENI. The J segment lost 1 base and the V segment lost 3 bases, leaving 8 bases of the junction unmatched. The CDR3 contains 17 residues. CDR3 DNA: TGTGCCAGCTCACCCACCCCTCCTAGCGGGGGGTCCTACGAGCAGTACTTC. This codes for CASSPTPPSGGSYEQYF.

The chain uses TRBV9 and TRBJ1-2, with 12 bases aligning to TRBD1. The CDR3 covers 16 residues. Germline V gives CDR1 SGDLS, CDR2 YYNGEE. The ends lost 4 bases at V and 5 bases at J; junction bases unmatched: 9. The CDR3 DNA follows: TGTGCCAGCAGCTTCCCGGGACAGGGGGCAGCGTATGGCTACACCTTC. Protein product: CASSFPGQGAAYGYTF.

The V call is TRBV27, the J call TRBJ1-3; no clear D gene. V lost 6 bases, J lost 0 bases, and 6 bases lay in between. Per the germline V gene, CDR1 is MNHEY and CDR2 is SMNVEV (reference sequence). This CDR3 has 13 residues. DNA of the CDR3: TGTGCCAGCAGGCCGAGCTCTGGAAACACCATATATTTT. This sequence encodes CASRPSSGNTIYF.

The chain has TRBV28 and TRBJ1-5; 7 nucleotides align to TRBD1. Germline V gene lookup returns CDR1 MDHEN and CDR2 SYDVKM. This CDR3 has 15 residues. The V gene end was trimmed by 3 bases and the J gene end by 7 bases; junction bases not matched to a gene: 9. The DNA of the CDR3 is TGTGCCAGCAGTTTGCCGAACAGGGGTGACCAGCCCCAGCATTTT. This gives the protein CASSLPNRGDQPQHF.

In DNA form, the CDR3 reads TGTGCCAGCAGGTCTAGCGGGGGAGAGACCCAGTACTTC. It codes for CASRSSGGETQYF. V gene TRBV27 combines with J gene TRBJ2-5, with TRBD2 matching over 10 bases. V shed 6 bases and J 4 bases; nucleotides not matched to a gene: 2. The CDR3 consists of 13 residues. The V gene's germline CDR1 is MNHEY and CDR2 SMNVEV (reference sequence).

The chain couples TRBV15 to TRBJ2-7; 10 nucleotides match TRBD1. The CDR3 is 15 residues long. The V gene end was trimmed by 8 bases and the J gene end by 0 bases; junction bases not matched to a gene: 7. CDR1 is LNHNV and CDR2 is YYDKDF in the germline V gene (reference sequence). The CDR3 sequence is CATANRDRGSYEQYF. For the CDR3, the DNA is TGTGCCACCGCTAACCGGGACAGGGGCTCCTACGAGCAGTACTTC.

J is TRBJ1-1 and V is TRBV19; tentative D call: TRBD1 (5 bases). Per the germline V gene, CDR1 is LNHDA and CDR2 is SQIVND (reference sequence). Trimming cost V 4 bases and J 3 bases, with 15 bases left between them. CDR3 size: 15 residues. The DNA for the CDR3 is TGTGCCAGTAGTACGTTCGGAGGGGAGTACACTGAAGCTTTCTTT. It is translated as CASSTFGGEYTEAFF.

The chain is built from TRBV5-1 and TRBJ2-2; the D gene is possibly TRBD1 (5 bases). Germline loops: CDR1 SGHRS, CDR2 YFSETQ. V lost 8 bases, J lost 1 base, and 15 bases lay in between. The CDR3 is 15 amino acids. CDR3 DNA sequence: TGCGCCAGTGCCCTTGGTCAGGGGAACACCGGGGAGCTGTTTTTT. Its protein is CASALGQGNTGELFF.

The V and J genes are TRBV28 and TRBJ2-2; possible D gene TRBD1, 5 bases. The V and J ends lost 6 bases and 5 bases respectively, with 19 bases between them. The CDR3 runs 16 residues. Germline CDR1 reads MDHEN; CDR2 reads SYDVKM. DNA of the CDR3: TGTGCCAGCAGCCAATCTGGGAAAGGGGATACCGGGGAGCTGTTTTTT. Translation gives CASSQSGKGDTGELFF.

The CDR3 loop is CASSNHGDLNIQYF. The CDR3 coding sequence is TGTGCCAGCAGCAATCATGGGGACTTAAACATTCAGTACTTC. The gene calls are TRBV28 and TRBJ2-4; maybe TRBD2 (6 bases). CDR1 and CDR2 (germline): MDHEN, SYDVKM. There are 14 residues in the CDR3. With 6 bases removed from V and 6 bases from J, the gap between germline ends came to 15 bases.

The chain has TRBV4-1 and TRBJ2-2; D is unresolved. Trimming pared 6 bases from V and 5 bases from J, leaving 22 bases between. CDR3 length: 17 amino acids. CDR1 and CDR2 (germline): MGHRA, YSYEKL. CDR3 sequence (DNA): TGCGCCAGCAGTTTCCAGTACCTCGAGGTTTGGACCGGGGAGCTGTTTTTT. Translating it yields CASSFQYLEVWTGELFF.

The chain is built from TRBV4-3 and TRBJ2-3, with 11 nucleotides matching TRBD2. Germline V gives CDR1 LGHNA, CDR2 YSLEER. This CDR3 is 16 amino acids long. Germline trimming cut 0 bases from V and 4 bases from J; bases unmatched to any gene: 3. The CDR3 DNA follows: TGCGCCAGCAGCCAAGATCTGACTAGCGGGGCAGATACGCAGTATTTT. This encodes CASSQDLTSGADTQYF.